This T cell receptor (beta chain) is drawn from a study of cytomegalovirus exposure and HLA in healthy donors. The PCR ran on 60 Vbeta and 13 Jbeta primers. Here immunoSEQ multiplex PCR was the method, and the copy in TCRdb shows in-frame clones only, minus some. This sample has 150,000 to 200,000 clones, with 85% found just once. To note about this clone: What it binds is not known.

The donors, nominally healthy at sampling, likely had unrecorded immune exposures. CDR1 and CDR2 (germline): MDHEN, SYDVKM. V was shortened by 3 bases and J by 4 bases, with 7 bases between the two germline ends. This CDR3 spans 12 amino acids. General study results and limits: Whilst most TCR sequences proved rare, a subset of public TCRs occurred across many donors.

The chain uses TRBV28 and TRBJ2-7, with D maybe TRBD2 (5 bases). This clonotype was sampled from a boy younger than 10 in good health and CMV-seronegative. Sequenced sample: PBMCs. DNA of the CDR3: TGTGCCAGCAGTTTGAGGGCTTACGAGCAGTACTTC. It translates to CASSLRAYEQYF.